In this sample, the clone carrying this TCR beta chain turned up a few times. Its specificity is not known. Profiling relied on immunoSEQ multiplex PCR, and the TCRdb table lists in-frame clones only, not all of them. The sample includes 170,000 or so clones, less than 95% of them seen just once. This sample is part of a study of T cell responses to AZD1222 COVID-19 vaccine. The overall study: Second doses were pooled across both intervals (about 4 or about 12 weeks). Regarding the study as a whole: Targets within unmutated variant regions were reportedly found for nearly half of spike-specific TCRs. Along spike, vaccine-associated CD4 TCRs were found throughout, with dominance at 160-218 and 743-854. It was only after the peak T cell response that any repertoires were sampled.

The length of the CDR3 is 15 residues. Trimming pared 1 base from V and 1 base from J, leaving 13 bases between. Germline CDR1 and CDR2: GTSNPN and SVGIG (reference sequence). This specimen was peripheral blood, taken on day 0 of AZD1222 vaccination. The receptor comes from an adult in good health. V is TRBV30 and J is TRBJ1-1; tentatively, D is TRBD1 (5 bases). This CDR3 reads CAWSAAGTENTEAFF. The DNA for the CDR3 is TGTGCCTGGAGTGCCGCCGGGACCGAGAACACTGAAGCTTTCTTT.